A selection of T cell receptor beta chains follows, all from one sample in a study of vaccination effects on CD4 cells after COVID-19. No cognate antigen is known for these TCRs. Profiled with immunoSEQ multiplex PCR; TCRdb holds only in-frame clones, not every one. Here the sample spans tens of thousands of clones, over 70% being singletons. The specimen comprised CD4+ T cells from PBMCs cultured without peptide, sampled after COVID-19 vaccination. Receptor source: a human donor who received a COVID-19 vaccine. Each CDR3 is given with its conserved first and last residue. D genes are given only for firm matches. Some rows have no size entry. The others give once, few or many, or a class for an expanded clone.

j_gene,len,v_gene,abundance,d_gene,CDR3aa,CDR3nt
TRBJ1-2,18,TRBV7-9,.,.,CASSLISGRGHINYGYTF,TGTGCCAGCAGCTTAATATCAGGAAGGGGCCACATAAACTATGGCTACACCTTC
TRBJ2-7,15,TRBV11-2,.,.,CASSLSAGQSYEQYF,TGTGCCAGCAGCTTATCTGCGGGACAGAGCTACGAGCAGTACTTC
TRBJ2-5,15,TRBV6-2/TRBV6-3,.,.,CASSYFHGQTETQYF,TGTGCCAGCAGTTACTTTCATGGACAGACAGAGACCCAGTACTTC
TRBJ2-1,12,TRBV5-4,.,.,CASSLDNLGQFF,TGTGCCAGCAGCTTGGACAACCTTGGGCAGTTCTTC
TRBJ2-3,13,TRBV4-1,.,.,CASSQAGADTQYF,TGCGCCAGCAGCCAAGCAGGGGCAGATACGCAGTATTTT
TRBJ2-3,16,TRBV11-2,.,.,CASSFRSTATLNTQYF,TGTGCCAGCAGCTTTAGGAGTACTGCGACTTTAAATACGCAGTATTTT
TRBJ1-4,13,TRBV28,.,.,CASRPPSGEKLFF,TGTGCCAGCAGACCCCCGAGTGGTGAAAAACTGTTTTTT
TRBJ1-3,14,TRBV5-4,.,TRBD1,CASSLQGAGNTIYF,TGTGCCAGCAGCTTGCAGGGGGCTGGAAACACCATATATTTT
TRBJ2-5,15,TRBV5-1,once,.,CASSLGGYMVETQYF,TGCGCCAGCAGCTTGGGCGGATACATGGTTGAGACCCAGTACTTC
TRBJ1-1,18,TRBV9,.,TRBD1,CASSPQGGGFGVNTEAFF,TGTGCCAGCAGCCCCCAGGGGGGTGGATTTGGAGTGAACACTGAAGCTTTCTTT
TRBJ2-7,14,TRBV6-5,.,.,CASRDRSLSYEQYF,TGTGCCAGCAGGGACAGATCCCTCTCCTACGAGCAGTACTTC
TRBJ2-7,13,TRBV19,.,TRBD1,CASRRQGAYEQYF,TGTGCCAGTAGACGGCAGGGGGCCTACGAGCAGTACTTC
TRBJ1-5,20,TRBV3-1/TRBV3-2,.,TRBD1,CASSQDIPRPTGSGNQPQHF,TGTGCCAGCAGCCAAGACATACCCCGTCCGACAGGGAGCGGCAATCAGCCCCAGCATTTT
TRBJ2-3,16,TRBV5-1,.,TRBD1,CASSLEGQTSTDTQYF,TGCGCCAGCAGCTTGGAGGGACAGACTAGCACAGATACGCAGTATTTT
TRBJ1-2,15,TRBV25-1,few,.,CASSGGPGQIYGYTF,TGTGCCAGCAGTGGGGGACCGGGACAAATCTATGGCTACACCTTC
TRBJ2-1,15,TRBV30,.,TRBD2,CAWSGLAGPYNEQFF,TGTGCCTGGAGTGGACTAGCGGGACCCTACAATGAGCAGTTCTTC
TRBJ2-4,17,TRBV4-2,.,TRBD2,CASSQDFLAGGFNIQYF,TGTGCCAGCAGCCAAGATTTCCTAGCGGGGGGGTTTAACATTCAGTACTTC
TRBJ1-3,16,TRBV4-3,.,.,CASSQDLATSGNTIYF,TGCGCCAGCAGCCAAGATCTAGCAACCTCTGGAAACACCATATATTTT
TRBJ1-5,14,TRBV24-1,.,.,CATSDGQLNQPQHF,TGTGCCACCAGTGATGGGCAGTTAAATCAGCCCCAGCATTTT
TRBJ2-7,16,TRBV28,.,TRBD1,CASGGRNRGLSYEQYF,TGTGCCAGCGGAGGAAGGAACAGGGGCTTATCCTACGAGCAGTACTTC
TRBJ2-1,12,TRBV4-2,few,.,CASSQDVSEQFF,TGTGCCAGCAGCCAAGATGTCAGCGAGCAGTTCTTC
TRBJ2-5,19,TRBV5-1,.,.,CASSADYLGGGMGPGTQYF,TGCGCCAGCAGCGCCGACTACCTTGGTGGAGGGATGGGGCCAGGGACCCAGTACTTC
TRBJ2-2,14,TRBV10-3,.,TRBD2,CAISRTSDTGELFF,TGTGCCATCAGCCGGACTAGCGACACCGGGGAGCTGTTTTTT
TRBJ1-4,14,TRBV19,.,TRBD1,CASQGGTGTEKLFF,TGTGCCAGTCAAGGGGGGACAGGGACTGAAAAACTGTTTTTT
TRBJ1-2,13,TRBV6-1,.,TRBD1,CASSEDRARGYTF,TGTGCCAGCAGTGAGGACAGGGCTCGGGGCTACACCTTC